This T cell receptor beta chain derives from a study of blood T cell repertoires in COVID-19. In the study overall: In each case, the material was cDNA or gDNA derived from T cells, B-cell-depleted T cells, or PBMCs.

Germline values: CDR1 SGHRS, CDR2 YFSETQ. This CDR3 is 16 amino acids long. V trimming: 4 bases; J trimming: 5 bases; junction bases outside the gene matches: 8. In the study's own analysis: Nucleated cell counts were estimated from reference gene primer amplification. Some clones are missing from TCRdb's copy, which holds only in-frame ones; the method was immunoSEQ multiplex PCR. The V and J calls and clone size are taken from that table; D and trimming were inferred from the DNA. This sample has under 250,000 clones, with 86% found just once. The chain uses TRBV5-1 and TRBJ2-1; 11 bases align to TRBD2. This TCR was sampled from an older woman who had recovered from COVID-19. The sample taken for sequencing was peripheral blood. CDR3 loop: CASSALAGALNNEQFF. The CDR3 DNA is TGCGCCAGCAGCGCACTAGCGGGGGCCTTAAACAATGAGCAGTTCTTC.